The clone carrying this T cell receptor beta chain was observed a few times. What it recognizes is unknown. The sample comes from a study of blood T cells in healthy people across ages. Study results and limitations: What prevented conclusive comparison of naive and antigen-experienced cells was that PBMCs were unsorted.

PBMCs, at least 7 million per sample, were isolated. Total RNA amounts of at least 6 micrograms were extracted per sample. The germline CDR1 and CDR2 sequences are DFQATT and SNEGSKA (reference sequence). The CDR3 covers 14 residues. V was shortened by 0 bases and J by 2 bases, with 11 bases between the two germline ends. With a J-beta primer mix and a sample-barcoded 5' primer, a second PCR ran about 7 to 11 cycles. Every cDNA molecule bore a tag from a template-switch adaptor containing 12 random nucleotides. TCRdb independently ran MiXCR on the 5' RACE reads; one entry per CDR3 protein. The data show about 900,000 distinct CDR3 sequences, approximately 59% seen once.

This chain connects TRBV20-1 to TRBJ2-7; D unclear. Material: blood. The TCR originated in a man aged 30-40 years in good health. CDR3: CSARDRLGTYEQYF. CDR3 coding DNA: TGCAGTGCTAGAGATCGTCTAGGAACCTACGAGCAGTACTTC.